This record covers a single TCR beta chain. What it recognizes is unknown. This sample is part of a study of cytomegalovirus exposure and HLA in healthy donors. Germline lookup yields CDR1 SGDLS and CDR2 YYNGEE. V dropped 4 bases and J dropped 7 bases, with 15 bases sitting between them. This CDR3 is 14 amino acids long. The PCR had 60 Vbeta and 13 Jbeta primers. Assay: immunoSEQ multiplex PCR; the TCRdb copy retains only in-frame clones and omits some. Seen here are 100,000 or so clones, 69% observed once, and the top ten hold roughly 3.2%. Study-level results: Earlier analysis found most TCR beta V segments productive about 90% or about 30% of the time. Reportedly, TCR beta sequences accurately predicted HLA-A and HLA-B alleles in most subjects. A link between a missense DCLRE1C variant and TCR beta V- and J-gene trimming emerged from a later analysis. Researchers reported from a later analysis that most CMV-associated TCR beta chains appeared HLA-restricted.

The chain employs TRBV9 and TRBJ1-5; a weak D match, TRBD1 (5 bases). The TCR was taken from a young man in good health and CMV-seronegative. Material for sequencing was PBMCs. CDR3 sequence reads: CASSPWGEGQPQHF. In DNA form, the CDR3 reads TGTGCCAGCAGCCCTTGGGGGGAGGGACAGCCCCAGCATTTT. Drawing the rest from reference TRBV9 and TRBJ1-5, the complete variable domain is DSGVTQTPKHLITATGQRVTLRCSPRSGDLSVYWYQQSLDQGLQFLIQYYNGEERAKGNILERFSAQQFPDLHSELNLSSLELGDSALYFCASSPWGEGQPQHFGDGTRLSIL.